Following are 32 T cell receptor beta chains from one sample sequenced in a study of shared T cell receptors in the human thymus. Produced via immunoSEQ multiplex PCR; TCRdb's table is partial and in-frame only. The sample has 500,000 to 550,000 clones, 78% seen once. The sample also formed part of further work on human thymus T cells.

Sequenced input: thymocytes. The receptors come from a boy under two years old with a congenital heart defect.

This rearrangement joins TRBV28 to TRBJ2-1, with 10 positions matching TRBD1. CDR1 is MDHEN and CDR2 is SYDVKM in the germline V gene. This CDR3 comprises 21 residues. V lost 7 bases to trimming and J lost 4 bases; unmatched junction nucleotides: 25. The DNA of the CDR3 is TGTGCCAGCACCGTCCCGGGACAGGGGACATCTAGTCCCAGGGAGTACAATGAGCAGTTCTTC. It yields the protein CASTVPGQGTSSPREYNEQFF.

The J gene is TRBJ2-7, the V gene TRBV7-9; 8 bases match TRBD2. The CDR3 is made up of 14 amino acids. The germline V gene encodes CDR1 SEHNR and CDR2 FQNEAQ (reference sequence). With 1 base clipped from V and 3 bases from J, the junction kept 2 bases outside the gene matches. CDR3 amino acids: CASSLDSGNYEQYF. In DNA form, the CDR3 reads TGTGCCAGCAGCTTAGATAGCGGGAACTACGAGCAGTACTTC.

The rearrangement uses TRBV18 and TRBJ2-2, with D perhaps matching TRBD1 (6 bases). Per germline, CDR1 KGHSH and CDR2 LQKENI. The germline V and J ends were trimmed by 5 bases and 1 base, with 11 bases remaining between them. CDR3 length equals 15 residues. The CDR3 loop is CASSSPGQNTGELFF. CDR3 DNA: TGTGCCAGCTCATCCCCGGGACAGAACACCGGGGAGCTGTTTTTT.

This clone was observed a few times. V usage is TRBV5-1 and J usage is TRBJ1-1; 9 bases match TRBD1. With 3 bases clipped from V and 0 bases from J, the junction kept 3 bases outside the gene matches. Germline CDR1 SGHRS, CDR2 YFSETQ. There are 15 residues in the CDR3. CDR3 DNA sequence: TGCGCCAGCAGCTGGGGACAGGGAATGAACACTGAAGCTTTCTTT. This sequence encodes CASSWGQGMNTEAFF.

This chain links TRBV4-2 with TRBJ2-2, with TRBD2 identical over 7 bases. J lost 1 base, V lost 0 bases, and 5 bases had no gene match. This CDR3 comprises 17 residues. Germline lookup yields CDR1 LGHNA and CDR2 YNFKEQ. CDR3 bases: TGTGCCAGCAGCCAAGATTCACTAGCGCAGAACACCGGGGAGCTGTTTTTT. This sequence encodes CASSQDSLAQNTGELFF.

The chain combines TRBV7-2 with TRBJ1-5; TRBD1 might be the D (5 bases). The V gene's germline CDR1 is SGHTA and CDR2 FQGNSA. V lost 5 bases, J lost 4 bases, and 12 bases lay in between. The CDR3 contains 14 residues. For the CDR3, the DNA is TGTGCCAGCAGCGAAGAACCAGGGAATCAGCCCCAGCATTTT. It translates to CASSEEPGNQPQHF.

The genes are TRBV15 and TRBJ2-1; 9 positions match TRBD2. The germline V gene has CDR1 LNHNV and CDR2 YYDKDF (reference sequence). Trimming removed 1 base from V and 3 bases from J; junction bases left unmatched: 7. The CDR3 covers 17 residues. This chain's CDR3 is CATSRVGGGRGYNEQFF. The CDR3 DNA is TGTGCCACCAGCAGAGTAGGGGGCGGGAGGGGCTACAATGAGCAGTTCTTC.

This CDR3 is CASSQVGEGFNGRLYEQYF. In DNA, the CDR3 is TGTGCCAGCAGCCAAGTAGGGGAGGGGTTCAACGGGAGACTCTACGAGCAGTACTTC. The V call is TRBV14, the J call TRBJ2-7; 7 nucleotides align to TRBD2. V lost 1 base to trimming and J lost 3 bases; unmatched junction nucleotides: 18. This CDR3 has 19 residues. CDR1 and CDR2 (germline): SGHDN, FVKESK. The full variable domain, with the rest looked up from reference TRBV14 and TRBJ2-7, is EAGVTQFPSHSVIEKGQTVTLRCDPISGHDNLYWYRRVMGKEIKFLLHFVKESKQDESGMPNNRFLAERTGGTYSTLKVQPAELEDSGVYFCASSQVGEGFNGRLYEQYFGPGTRLTVT.

This chain uses TRBV12-5 with TRBJ1-2, with D unresolved. Germline values: CDR1 LGHNT, CDR2 FRNRAP. V gave up 1 base and J gave up 4 bases, with 10 bases separating them. The CDR3 is 14 amino acids. The CDR3: CASGLGHSGYGYTF. In DNA, the CDR3 is TGTGCTAGTGGTTTGGGTCACAGTGGCTATGGCTACACCTTC.

V and J are TRBV5-6 and TRBJ2-7, with D possibly TRBD2 on 5 matching bases. The CDR3 has 18 residues. The V end lost 4 bases, the J end lost 2 bases, and 25 bases lay between the germline ends. Germline CDR1 is SGHDT and CDR2 is YYEEEE. CDR3 in DNA: TGTGCCAGCAGCCCGAATGGCGGACTCTTAAGCGAGACCTACGAGCAGTACTTC. This gives the protein CASSPNGGLLSETYEQYF. The full variable domain, in which reference TRBV5-6 and TRBJ2-7 provide the parts outside the CDR3, is DAGVTQSPTHLIKTRGQQVTLRCSPKSGHDTVSWYQQALGQGPQFIFQYYEEEERQRGNFPDRFSGHQFPNYSSELNVNALLLGDSALYLCASSPNGGLLSETYEQYFGPGTRLTVT.

This sequence joins TRBV5-6 and TRBJ1-5; maybe TRBD1 (6 bases). The germline gives CDR1 SGHDT, CDR2 YYEEEE. The CDR3 consists of 18 residues. V was cut by 2 bases and J by 1 base, with 19 bases left in between. The CDR3 nucleotides read TGTGCCAGCAGCTTAAGCCCGACAGGCCCCCAAAGCAATCAGCCCCAGCATTTT. Encoded protein: CASSLSPTGPQSNQPQHF.

The rearrangement joins TRBV27 to TRBJ2-5; TRBD1 might be the D (6 bases). The V end lost 8 bases, the J end lost 6 bases, and 13 bases lay between the germline ends. The CDR3 totals 12 residues. The germline V gene encodes CDR1 MNHEY and CDR2 SMNVEV (reference sequence). The chain's CDR3 is CASWGPGKTQYF. Written as DNA, the CDR3 is TGTGCCAGCTGGGGGCCGGGGAAGACCCAGTACTTC.

This clone has a handful of counts. This CDR3 is also generated by other DNA sequences in the sample. The chain is built from TRBV30 and TRBJ2-1; maybe TRBD2 (5 bases). The germline gives CDR1 GTSNPN, CDR2 SVGIG (reference sequence). Trimming took 1 base from V and 7 from J, leaving 5 bases between them. The CDR3 spans 11 residues. The CDR3 DNA is TGTGCCTGGAGTGGGAGGAATGAGCAGTTCTTC. It translates to CAWSGRNEQFF.

The chain links TRBV4-2 to TRBJ1-4; 10 bases are shared with TRBD1. Unmatched junction bases numbered 5, after V lost 4 bases and J lost 0 bases. The CDR3 covers 17 residues. Germline-derived CDR1 and CDR2 are LGHNA and YNFKEQ. The CDR3, as DNA: TGTGCCAGCAGCCCGATGGACAGGGGGGCAACTAATGAAAAACTGTTTTTT. It is translated as CASSPMDRGATNEKLFF.

The CDR3 sequence is CASSLLGAGAEQYF. In DNA form, the CDR3 reads TGTGCCAGCAGCCTATTGGGAGCGGGAGCCGAGCAGTACTTC. This chain links TRBV5-4 with TRBJ2-7; 8 bases match TRBD2. There are 14 residues in the CDR3. The V segment lost 4 bases and the J segment 6 bases; nucleotides outside the gene matches: 9. The germline V gene has CDR1 SGHNT and CDR2 YYREEE (reference sequence).

The V and J genes are TRBV10-3 and TRBJ1-2, with 7 bases lining up with TRBD1. From germline, CDR1 is ENHRY and CDR2 SYGVKD. The CDR3 consists of 17 residues. The V and J ends lost 6 bases and 8 bases, in that order; junction bases with no gene match: 21. CDR3 in amino acids: CAIRGPLTGEEKVGYTF. CDR3 coding DNA: TGTGCCATCAGGGGCCCCCTCACAGGGGAAGAAAAAGTGGGCTACACCTTC.

The chain employs TRBV7-2 and TRBJ2-5; D is perhaps TRBD2 (5 bases). V was trimmed by 6 bases and J by 5 bases, leaving 10 bases between them. The CDR3 has 12 residues. Germline loops: CDR1 SGHTA, CDR2 FQGNSA. This CDR3 is CASSGGRETQYF. As DNA, the CDR3 is TGTGCCAGCAGTGGCGGGCGGGAGACCCAGTACTTC.

The chain combines TRBV5-1 with TRBJ2-5; 11 bases are shared with TRBD2. The trim removed 4 bases at V and 3 bases at J, leaving 11 bases unmatched. Per the germline V gene, CDR1 is SGHRS and CDR2 is YFSETQ. This CDR3 has 17 residues. CDR3 in amino acids: CASSTYRTSGYKETQYF. In nucleotides, the CDR3 is TGCGCCAGCAGCACGTACAGGACTAGCGGGTACAAAGAGACCCAGTACTTC.

This chain uses TRBV13 with TRBJ1-4; TRBD1 might be the D (5 bases). Trimming removed 3 bases at V and 8 bases at J, with 16 bases between. Germline assignment: CDR1 PRHDT and CDR2 FYEKMQ (reference sequence). CDR3 length: 15 residues. This CDR3 is CASSFSRQGREKLFF. Here the CDR3 DNA reads TGTGCCAGCAGCTTTTCCAGGCAGGGAAGAGAAAAACTGTTTTTT. Together with reference TRBV13 and TRBJ1-4, the CDR3 gives the full variable domain: AAGVIQSPRHLIKEKRETATLKCYPIPRHDTVYWYQQGPGQDPQFLISFYEKMQSDKGSIPDRFSAQQFSDYHSELNMSSLELGDSALYFCASSFSRQGREKLFFGSGTQLSVL.

The chain uses TRBV7-9 and TRBJ2-5; no firm D call. Between the trimmed V and J ends, which lost 5 bases and 10 bases, there was a span of 11 bases. Germline V CDR1 and CDR2: SEHNR, FQNEAQ (reference sequence). The CDR3 extends over 11 amino acids. CDR3 sequence: CASSQMASQYF. CDR3 bases: TGTGCCAGCAGCCAAATGGCCAGCCAGTACTTC.

This clone was detected only once. This chain joins TRBV12-5 and TRBJ2-1, with a weak D call TRBD1 (6 bases). Trimming removed 5 bases at V and 3 bases at J, with 26 bases between. Germline CDR1 LGHNT, CDR2 FRNRAP. The CDR3 is made up of 19 amino acids. The CDR3 protein is CASGVTGGQGKGDYNEQFF. CDR3 in DNA: TGTGCTAGTGGTGTCACCGGCGGGCAGGGGAAGGGTGACTACAATGAGCAGTTCTTC.

The table lists this clone with a few counts. The rearrangement uses TRBV7-9 and TRBJ1-3; D not certain. CDR3 length: 16 residues. V was pared by 1 base and J by 0 bases, with 10 bases between. Per the germline V gene, CDR1 is SEHNR and CDR2 is FQNEAQ (reference sequence). The CDR3 DNA follows: TGTGCCAGCAGCTTAGTCATACCTAGCTCTGGAAACACCATATATTTT. Translating gives CASSLVIPSSGNTIYF.

The rearrangement links TRBV5-4 to TRBJ2-3, with a tentative D call TRBD2 (6 bases). Germline V gives CDR1 SGHNT, CDR2 YYREEE (reference sequence). The ends were cut back, 4 bases at V and 4 bases at J, with 13 bases in the middle. The CDR3 length is 14 residues. In DNA, the CDR3 is TGTGCCAGCAGCCCTTTACTAGCTTCAGATACGCAGTATTTT. Its protein is CASSPLLASDTQYF.

The genes are TRBV5-1 and TRBJ2-5; 11 bases line up with TRBD2. CDR1 and CDR2 (germline): SGHRS, YFSETQ. The junction had 15 bases not matched to a gene; V was cut back by 3 bases and J by 11 bases. This CDR3 contains 16 residues. The CDR3 reads CASSSPRDSGRDQQYF. Written as DNA, the CDR3 is TGCGCCAGCAGCTCGCCAAGAGATAGCGGGAGGGACCAGCAGTACTTC.

The gene calls are TRBV6-1 and TRBJ1-2; no reliable D call. V gave up 5 bases and J gave up 2 bases, with 12 bases separating them. The CDR3 has 14 amino acids. CDR1 and CDR2 from the germline V gene are MNHNS and SASEGT. The DNA of the CDR3 is TGTGCCAGCAGTCCCCCGCGGAGCAACTATGGCTACACCTTC. It yields the protein CASSPPRSNYGYTF.

CDR3: CASSRGRAFF. The DNA of the CDR3 is TGTGCCAGCAGTAGGGGGAGAGCTTTCTTT. This sequence joins TRBV28 and TRBJ1-1; maybe TRBD1 (6 bases). The V and J ends lost 5 bases and 10 bases respectively, with 8 bases between them. CDR3 length equals 10 residues. Germline V CDR1 and CDR2: MDHEN, SYDVKM.

The J gene is TRBJ2-2, the V gene TRBV9; D is ambiguous. This CDR3 is built from 12 residues. Germline V CDR1 and CDR2: SGDLS, YYNGEE. V gave up 4 bases and J gave up 7 bases, with 8 bases separating them. The CDR3 reads CASSPPGGELFF. The DNA of the CDR3 is TGTGCCAGCAGCCCCCCCGGCGGGGAGCTGTTTTTT.

V and J are TRBV7-3 and TRBJ1-1; D is ambiguous. Trimming took 5 bases from V and 2 from J, leaving 12 bases between them. Germline values: CDR1 SGHTA, CDR2 FQGTGA. There are 14 residues in the CDR3. The CDR3 DNA follows: TGTGCCAGCAGCCAAACCGGGATAAACACTGAAGCTTTCTTT. Translating it yields CASSQTGINTEAFF.

The chain combines TRBV21-1 with TRBJ1-1. TRBV21-1 is marked as a pseudogene. The CDR3 has 13 amino acids. The CDR3 is CASSRPGNTEAFF. Written as DNA, the CDR3 is TGTGCCAGCAGCAGGCCGGGAAACACTGAAGCTTTCTTT.

V usage is TRBV30 and J usage is TRBJ2-4, with a tentative D call TRBD1 (5 bases). The germline V and J ends were trimmed by 6 bases and 5 bases, with 17 bases remaining between them. This CDR3 is 14 amino acids long. The germline gives CDR1 GTSNPN, CDR2 SVGIG (reference sequence). CDR3 amino acids: CACRAFKGENIQYF. CDR3 nucleotide sequence: TGTGCCTGTCGGGCCTTTAAAGGGGAAAACATTCAGTACTTC.

J is TRBJ2-1 and V is TRBV9, with TRBD1 matching over 7 bases. The V gene's germline CDR1 is SGDLS and CDR2 YYNGEE. The CDR3 contains 16 residues. Trimming cost V 3 bases and J 8 bases; bases outside gene matches: 14. As DNA, the CDR3 is TGTGCCAGCAGCGACCCGAGACAGGGCCATGGGGATGAGCAGTTCTTC. Its protein product is CASSDPRQGHGDEQFF.

This chain links TRBV7-9 with TRBJ1-5; the match to TRBD1 covers 7 bases. There are 19 residues in the CDR3. The V gene's germline CDR1 is SEHNR and CDR2 FQNEAQ (reference sequence). The V and J ends lost 5 bases and 9 bases, in that order; junction bases with no gene match: 25. The DNA for the CDR3 is TGTGCCAGCAGCCGCGTTCCACGGGGACAGACCTCGATGCGGCGGCCCCAGCATTTT. Translating it yields CASSRVPRGQTSMRRPQHF.